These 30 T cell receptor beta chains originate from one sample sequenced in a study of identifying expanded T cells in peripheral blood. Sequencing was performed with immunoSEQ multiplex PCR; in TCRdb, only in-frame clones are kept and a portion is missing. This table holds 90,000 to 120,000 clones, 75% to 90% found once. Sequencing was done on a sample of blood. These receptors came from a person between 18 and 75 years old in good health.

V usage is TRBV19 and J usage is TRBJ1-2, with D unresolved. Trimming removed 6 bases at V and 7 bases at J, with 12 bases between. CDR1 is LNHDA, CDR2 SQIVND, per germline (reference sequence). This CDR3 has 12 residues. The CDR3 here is CASRLRASGYTF. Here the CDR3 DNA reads TGTGCCAGTAGACTAAGGGCTAGTGGCTACACCTTC. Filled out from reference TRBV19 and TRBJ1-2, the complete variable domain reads DGGITQSPKYLFRKEGQNVTLSCEQNLNHDAMYWYRQDPGQGLRLIYYSQIVNDFQKGDIAEGYSVSREKKESFPLTVTSAQKNPTAFYLCASRLRASGYTFGSGTRLTVV.

CDR3 DNA: TGCGCCAGCAGCATCGGTAACGCAGGGATCTCTGAAGCTTTCTTT. It is translated as CASSIGNAGISEAFF. The rearrangement links TRBV5-1 to TRBJ1-1; D may be TRBD1 (5 bases). Germline CDR1 is SGHRS and CDR2 is YFSETQ. Trimming pared 4 bases from V and 6 bases from J, leaving 19 bases between. The length of the CDR3 is 15 residues.

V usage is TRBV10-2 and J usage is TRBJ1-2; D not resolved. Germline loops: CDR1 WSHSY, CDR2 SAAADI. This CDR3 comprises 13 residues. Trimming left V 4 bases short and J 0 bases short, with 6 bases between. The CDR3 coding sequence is TGCGCCAGCAGTGGGGGAGCTAACTATGGCTACACCTTC. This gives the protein CASSGGANYGYTF.

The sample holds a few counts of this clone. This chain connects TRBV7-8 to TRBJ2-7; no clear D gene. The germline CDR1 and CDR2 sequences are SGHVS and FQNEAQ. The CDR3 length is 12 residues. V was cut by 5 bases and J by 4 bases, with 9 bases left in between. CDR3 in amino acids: CASSPGHYEQYF. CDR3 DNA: TGTGCCAGCAGCCCCGGCCATTACGAGCAGTACTTC.

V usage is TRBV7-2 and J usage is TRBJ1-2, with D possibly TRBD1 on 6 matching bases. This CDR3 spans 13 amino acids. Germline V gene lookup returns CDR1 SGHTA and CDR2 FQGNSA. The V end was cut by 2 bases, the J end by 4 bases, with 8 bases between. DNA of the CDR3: TGTGCCAGCAGCTTACGGACAGCCTATGGCTACACCTTC. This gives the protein CASSLRTAYGYTF.

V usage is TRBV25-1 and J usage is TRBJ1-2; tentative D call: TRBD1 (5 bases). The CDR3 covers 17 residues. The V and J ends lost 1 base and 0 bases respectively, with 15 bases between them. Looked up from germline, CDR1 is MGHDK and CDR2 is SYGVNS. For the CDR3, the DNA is TGTGCCAGCAGTGAATGGGGGAGCTCGGCAGCTAACTATGGCTACACCTTC. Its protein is CASSEWGSSAANYGYTF.

As DNA, the CDR3 is TGTGCCAGCAATCAAAACTACTATAATTCACCCCTCCACTTT. This translates into CASNQNYYNSPLHF. V and J are TRBV7-2 and TRBJ1-6; D remains unclear. CDR1 and CDR2 (germline): SGHTA, FQGNSA. The V gene lost 7 bases and the J gene lost 3 bases, with 10 bases spanning the gap. This CDR3 contains 14 residues.

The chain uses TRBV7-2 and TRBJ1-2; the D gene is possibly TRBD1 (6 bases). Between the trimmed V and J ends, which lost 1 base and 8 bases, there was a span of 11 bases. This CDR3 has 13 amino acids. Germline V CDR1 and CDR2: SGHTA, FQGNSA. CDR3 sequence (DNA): TGTGCCAGCAGCTTAGGGGGGGCGCAAGGCTACACCTTC. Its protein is CASSLGGAQGYTF.

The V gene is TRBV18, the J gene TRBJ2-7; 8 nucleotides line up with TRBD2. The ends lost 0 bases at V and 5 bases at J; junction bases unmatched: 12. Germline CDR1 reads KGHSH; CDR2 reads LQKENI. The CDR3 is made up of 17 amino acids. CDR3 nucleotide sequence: TGTGCCAGCTCACCACCTCGCGGGCTAGCGGGTTTCCACGAGCAGTACTTC. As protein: CASSPPRGLAGFHEQYF.

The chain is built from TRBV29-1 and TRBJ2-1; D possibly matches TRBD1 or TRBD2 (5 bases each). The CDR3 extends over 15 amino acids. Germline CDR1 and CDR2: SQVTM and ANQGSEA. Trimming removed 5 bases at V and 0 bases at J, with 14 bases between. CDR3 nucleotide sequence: TGCAGCGTTTTGTTCCGGGACGTCTCCTACAATGAGCAGTTCTTC. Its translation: CSVLFRDVSYNEQFF.

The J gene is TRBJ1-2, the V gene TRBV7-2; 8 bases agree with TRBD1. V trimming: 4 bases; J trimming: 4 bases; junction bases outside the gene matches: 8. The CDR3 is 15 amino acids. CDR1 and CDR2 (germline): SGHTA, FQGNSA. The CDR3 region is CASSSPRTGFYGYTF. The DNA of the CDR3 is TGTGCCAGCAGCTCACCCAGGACAGGGTTCTATGGCTACACCTTC.

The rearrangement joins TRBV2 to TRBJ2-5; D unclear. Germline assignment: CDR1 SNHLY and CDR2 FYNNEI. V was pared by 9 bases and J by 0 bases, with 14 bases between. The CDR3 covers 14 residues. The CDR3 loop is CARTTSEHQETQYF. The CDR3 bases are TGTGCCAGGACGACCAGCGAGCACCAAGAGACCCAGTACTTC.

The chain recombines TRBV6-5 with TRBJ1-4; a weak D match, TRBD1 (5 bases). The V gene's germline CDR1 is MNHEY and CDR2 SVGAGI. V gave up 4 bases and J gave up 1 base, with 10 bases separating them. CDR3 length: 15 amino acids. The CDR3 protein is CASSLNRRTNEKLFF. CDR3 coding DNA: TGTGCCAGCAGTTTGAACAGGAGAACTAATGAAAAACTGTTTTTT.

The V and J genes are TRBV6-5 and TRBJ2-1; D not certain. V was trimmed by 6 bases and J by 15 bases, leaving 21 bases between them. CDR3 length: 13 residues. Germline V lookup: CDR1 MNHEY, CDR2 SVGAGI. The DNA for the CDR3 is TGTGCCAGCAGCCTTTCAGACGCTAGTGCTCCGTTCTTC. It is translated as CASSLSDASAPFF.

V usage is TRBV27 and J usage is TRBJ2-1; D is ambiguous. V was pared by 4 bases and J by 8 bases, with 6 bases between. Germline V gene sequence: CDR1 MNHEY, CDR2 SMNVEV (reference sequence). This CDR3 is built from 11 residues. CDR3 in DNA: TGTGCCAGCAGTTACCACCATGAGCAGTTCTTC. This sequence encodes CASSYHHEQFF.

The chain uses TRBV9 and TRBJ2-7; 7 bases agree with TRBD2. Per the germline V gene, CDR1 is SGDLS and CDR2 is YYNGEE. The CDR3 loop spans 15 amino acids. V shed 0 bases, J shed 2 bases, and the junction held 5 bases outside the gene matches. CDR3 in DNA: TGTGCCAGCAGCGTAGCTGATGGGGGGGCCTACGAGCAGTACTTC. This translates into CASSVADGGAYEQYF.

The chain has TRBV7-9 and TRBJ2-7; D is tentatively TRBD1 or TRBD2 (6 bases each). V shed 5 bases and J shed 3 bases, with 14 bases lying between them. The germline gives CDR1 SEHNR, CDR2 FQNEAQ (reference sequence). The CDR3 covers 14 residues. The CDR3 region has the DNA TGTGCCAGCAGCGGGGGGCCAGGGATCTACGAGCAGTACTTC. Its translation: CASSGGPGIYEQYF.

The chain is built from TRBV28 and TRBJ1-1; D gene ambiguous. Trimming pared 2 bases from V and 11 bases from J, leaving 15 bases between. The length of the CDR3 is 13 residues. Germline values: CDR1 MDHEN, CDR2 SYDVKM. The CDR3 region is CASSLRRGLGAFF. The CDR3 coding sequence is TGTGCCAGCAGTTTACGACGAGGCCTAGGGGCTTTCTTT.

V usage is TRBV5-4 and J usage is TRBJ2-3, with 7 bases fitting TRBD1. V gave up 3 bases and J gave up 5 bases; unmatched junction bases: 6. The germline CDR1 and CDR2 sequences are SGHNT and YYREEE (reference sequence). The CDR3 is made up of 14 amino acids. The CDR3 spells CASSYRTGLDTQYF. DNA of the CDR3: TGTGCCAGCAGCTATAGGACAGGTTTAGATACGCAGTATTTT.

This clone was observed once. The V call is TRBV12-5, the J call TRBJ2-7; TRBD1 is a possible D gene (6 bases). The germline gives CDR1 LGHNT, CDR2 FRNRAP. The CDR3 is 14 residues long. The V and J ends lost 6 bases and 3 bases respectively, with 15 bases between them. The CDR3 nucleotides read TGTGCTAGTGGCCTGACAGGATTTTACTACGAGCAGTACTTC. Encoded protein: CASGLTGFYYEQYF.

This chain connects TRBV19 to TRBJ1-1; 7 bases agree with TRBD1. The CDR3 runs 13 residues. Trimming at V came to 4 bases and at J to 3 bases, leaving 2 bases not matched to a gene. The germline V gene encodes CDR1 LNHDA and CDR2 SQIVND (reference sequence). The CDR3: CASSTDRDTEAFF. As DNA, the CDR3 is TGTGCCAGTAGTACAGACAGGGACACTGAAGCTTTCTTT.

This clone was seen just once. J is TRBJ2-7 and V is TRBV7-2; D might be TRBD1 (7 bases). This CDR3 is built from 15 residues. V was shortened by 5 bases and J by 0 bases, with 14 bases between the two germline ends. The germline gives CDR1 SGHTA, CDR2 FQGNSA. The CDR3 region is CASSPGGTASYEQYF. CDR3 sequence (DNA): TGTGCCAGCAGCCCTGGCGGGACAGCCTCCTACGAGCAGTACTTC.

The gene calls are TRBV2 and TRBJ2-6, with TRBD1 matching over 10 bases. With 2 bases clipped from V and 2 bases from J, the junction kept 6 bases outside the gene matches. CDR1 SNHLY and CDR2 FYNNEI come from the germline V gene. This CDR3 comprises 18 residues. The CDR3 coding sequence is TGTGCCAGCAGTGAATTTGGGACAGGGGCGACTGGGGCCAACGTCCTGACTTTC. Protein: CASSEFGTGATGANVLTF.

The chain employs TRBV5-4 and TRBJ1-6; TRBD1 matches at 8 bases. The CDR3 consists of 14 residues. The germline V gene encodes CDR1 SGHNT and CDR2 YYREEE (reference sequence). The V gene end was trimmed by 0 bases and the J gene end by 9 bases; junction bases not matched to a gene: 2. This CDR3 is CASSLDDRGSPLHF. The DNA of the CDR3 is TGTGCCAGCAGCTTGGATGACAGGGGTTCACCCCTCCACTTT.

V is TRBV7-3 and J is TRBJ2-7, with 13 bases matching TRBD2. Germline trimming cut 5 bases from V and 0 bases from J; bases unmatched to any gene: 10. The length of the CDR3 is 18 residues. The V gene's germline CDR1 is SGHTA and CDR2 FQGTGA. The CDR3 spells CASSLPTSGGRSSYEQYF. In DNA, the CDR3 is TGTGCCAGCAGCCTCCCGACTAGCGGGGGGCGAAGCTCCTACGAGCAGTACTTC.

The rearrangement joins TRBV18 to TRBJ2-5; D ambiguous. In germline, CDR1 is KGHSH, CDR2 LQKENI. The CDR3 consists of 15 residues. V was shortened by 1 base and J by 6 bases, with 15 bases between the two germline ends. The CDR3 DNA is TGTGCCAGCTCACCACAGATCGGGCCCGAAAAGACCCAGTACTTC. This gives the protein CASSPQIGPEKTQYF. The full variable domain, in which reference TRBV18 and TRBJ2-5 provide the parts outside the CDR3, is NAGVMQNPRHLVRRRGQEARLRCSPMKGHSHVYWYRQLPEEGLKFMVYLQKENIIDESGMPKERFSAEFPKEGPSILRIQQVVRGDSAAYFCASSPQIGPEKTQYFGPGTRLLVL.

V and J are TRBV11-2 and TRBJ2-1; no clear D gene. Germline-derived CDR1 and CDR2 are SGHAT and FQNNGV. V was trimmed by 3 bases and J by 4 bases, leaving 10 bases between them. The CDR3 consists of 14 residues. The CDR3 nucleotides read TGTGCCAGCAGCTTTGAGGTCGGGTACAATGAGCAGTTCTTC. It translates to CASSFEVGYNEQFF.

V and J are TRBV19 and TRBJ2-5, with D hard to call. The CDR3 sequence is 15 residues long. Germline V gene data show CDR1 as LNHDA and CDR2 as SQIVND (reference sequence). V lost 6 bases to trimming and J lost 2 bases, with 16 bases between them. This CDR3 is CASRHIDEVQETQYF. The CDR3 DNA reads TGTGCCAGTAGACACATCGACGAAGTACAAGAGACCCAGTACTTC.

CDR3 region: CASSGTGTGFFEQYF. The CDR3 bases are TGTGCCAGCAGCGGAACCGGGACAGGGTTTTTCGAGCAGTACTTC. This chain uses TRBV6-6 with TRBJ2-7, with 9 bases matching TRBD1. J gave up 6 bases and V 6 bases, and 12 bases lay outside the gene matches. Germline V CDR1 and CDR2: MNHNY, SVGAGI (reference sequence). CDR3 size: 15 residues.

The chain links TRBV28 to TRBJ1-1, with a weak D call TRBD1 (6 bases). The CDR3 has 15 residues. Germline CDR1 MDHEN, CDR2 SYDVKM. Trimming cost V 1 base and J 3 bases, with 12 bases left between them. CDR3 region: CASSLYGGADTEAFF. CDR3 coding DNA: TGTGCCAGCAGTTTATATGGGGGCGCAGACACTGAAGCTTTCTTT.